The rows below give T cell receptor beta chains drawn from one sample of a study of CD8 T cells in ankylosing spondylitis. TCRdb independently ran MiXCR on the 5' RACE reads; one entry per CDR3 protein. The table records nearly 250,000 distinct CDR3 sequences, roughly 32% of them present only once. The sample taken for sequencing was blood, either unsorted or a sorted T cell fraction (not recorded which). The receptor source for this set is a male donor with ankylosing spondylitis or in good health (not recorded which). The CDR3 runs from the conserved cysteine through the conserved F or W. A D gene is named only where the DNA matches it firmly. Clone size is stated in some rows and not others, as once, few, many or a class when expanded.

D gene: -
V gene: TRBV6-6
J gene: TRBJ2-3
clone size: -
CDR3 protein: CASSPTPDTQYF
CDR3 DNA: TGTGCCAGCAGCCCCACCCCAGATACGCAGTATTTT

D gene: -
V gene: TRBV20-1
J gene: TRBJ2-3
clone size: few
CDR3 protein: CSATDETDTQYF
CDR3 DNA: TGCAGTGCTACTGATGAGACAGATACGCAGTATTTT

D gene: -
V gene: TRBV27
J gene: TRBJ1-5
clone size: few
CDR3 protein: CASSLQGLGQPQHF
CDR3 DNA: TGTGCCAGCAGTCTTCAGGGGTTGGGTCAGCCCCAGCATTTT

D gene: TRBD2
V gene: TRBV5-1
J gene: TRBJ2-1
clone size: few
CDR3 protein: CASSLSGSSGGPYGEQFF
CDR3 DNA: TGCGCCAGCAGCCTTTCGGGGTCTAGCGGGGGACCCTACGGTGAGCAGTTCTTC

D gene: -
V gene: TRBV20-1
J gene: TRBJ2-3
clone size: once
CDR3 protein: CSASPNTDTQYF
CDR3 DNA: TGCAGTGCTAGCCCCAACACAGATACGCAGTATTTT

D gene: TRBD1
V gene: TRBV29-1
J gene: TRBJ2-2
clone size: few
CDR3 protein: CSVDRGQDTGELFF
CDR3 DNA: TGCAGCGTCGACAGGGGGCAGGACACCGGGGAGCTGTTTTTT

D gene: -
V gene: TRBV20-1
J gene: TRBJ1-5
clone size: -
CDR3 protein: CSARGPARVGNQPQHF
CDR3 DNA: TGCAGTGCTCGTGGGCCCGCCAGGGTTGGCAATCAGCCCCAGCATTTT

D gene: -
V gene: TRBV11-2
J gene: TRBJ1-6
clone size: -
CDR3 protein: CASSLDHFTSSYNSPLHF
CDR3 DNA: TGTGCCAGCAGCTTAGATCACTTTACGAGCTCCTATAATTCACCCCTCCACTTT

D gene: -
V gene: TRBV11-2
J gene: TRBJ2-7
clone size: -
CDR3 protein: CASSSPRQTTYEQYF
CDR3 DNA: TGTGCCAGCAGCTCCCCAAGACAGACCACCTACGAGCAGTACTTC

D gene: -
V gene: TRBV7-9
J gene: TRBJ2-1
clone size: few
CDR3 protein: CASSTVARQFF
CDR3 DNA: TGTGCCAGCAGCACGGTAGCGAGGCAGTTCTTC

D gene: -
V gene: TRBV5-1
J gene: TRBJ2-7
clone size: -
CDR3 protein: CASSLEGRVSYEQYF
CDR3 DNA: TGCGCCAGCAGCTTGGAGGGCAGGGTCTCCTACGAGCAGTACTTC

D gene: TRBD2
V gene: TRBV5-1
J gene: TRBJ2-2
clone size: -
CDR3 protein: CASSTAGGTGELFF
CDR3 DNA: TGCGCCAGCAGCACAGCGGGGGGCACCGGGGAGCTGTTTTTT

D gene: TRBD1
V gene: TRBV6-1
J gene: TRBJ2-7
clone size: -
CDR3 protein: CASSPAGTGTYEQYF
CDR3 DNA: TGTGCCAGCAGTCCCGCCGGGACAGGGACCTACGAGCAGTACTTC

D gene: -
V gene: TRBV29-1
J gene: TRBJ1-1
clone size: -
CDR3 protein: CSVDPRNTDAFF
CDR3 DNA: TGCAGCGTTGATCCGAGGAACACTGACGCTTTCTTT

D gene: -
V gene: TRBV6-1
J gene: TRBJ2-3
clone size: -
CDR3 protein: CASSEFRSGQLSTDTQYF
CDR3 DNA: TGTGCCAGCAGTGAATTTAGATCCGGACAGTTGAGCACAGATACGCAGTATTTT

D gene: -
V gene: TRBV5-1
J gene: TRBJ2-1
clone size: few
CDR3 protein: CASSLPGTNEQFF
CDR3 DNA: TGCGCCAGCAGCTTGCCAGGGACCAATGAGCAGTTCTTC

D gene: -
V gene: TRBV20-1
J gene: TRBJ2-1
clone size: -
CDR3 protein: CSALPSSYNEQFF
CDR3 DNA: TGCAGTGCCCTACCGAGCTCCTACAATGAGCAGTTCTTC

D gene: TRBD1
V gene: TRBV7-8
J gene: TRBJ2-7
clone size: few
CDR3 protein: CASSSGRDRQYEQYF
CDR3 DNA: TGTGCCAGCAGCTCCGGCCGGGACAGGCAATACGAGCAGTACTTC

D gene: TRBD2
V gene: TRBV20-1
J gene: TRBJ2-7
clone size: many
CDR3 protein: CSPAGREGYEQYF
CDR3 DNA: TGCAGTCCCGCTGGCAGGGAGGGCTACGAGCAGTACTTC

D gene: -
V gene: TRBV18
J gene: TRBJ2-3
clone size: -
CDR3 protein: CASSPGVSTDTQYF
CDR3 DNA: TGTGCCAGCTCACCAGGGGTCAGCACAGATACGCAGTATTTT

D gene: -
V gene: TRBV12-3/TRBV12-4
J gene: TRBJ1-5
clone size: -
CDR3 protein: CASSPAPNQPQHF
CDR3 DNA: TGTGCCAGCAGCCCCGCCCCTAATCAGCCCCAGCATTTT

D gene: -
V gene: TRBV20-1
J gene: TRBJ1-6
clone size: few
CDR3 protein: CSARDRGGSSPLHF
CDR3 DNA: TGCAGTGCTAGAGATCGGGGAGGGAGTTCACCCCTCCACTTT

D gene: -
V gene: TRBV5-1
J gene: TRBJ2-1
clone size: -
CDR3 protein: CASSGGSYNEQFF
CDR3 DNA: TGCGCCAGCAGCGGGGGTTCCTACAATGAGCAGTTCTTC

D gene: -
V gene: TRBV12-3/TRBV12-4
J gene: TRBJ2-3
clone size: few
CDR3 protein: CASSPDGGRTDTQYF
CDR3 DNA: TGTGCCAGCAGTCCCGATGGGGGGAGGACAGATACGCAGTATTTT

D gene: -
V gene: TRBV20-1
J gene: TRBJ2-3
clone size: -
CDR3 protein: CSASAPEGTQYF
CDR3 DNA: TGCAGTGCTAGTGCCCCTGAGGGTACGCAGTATTTT

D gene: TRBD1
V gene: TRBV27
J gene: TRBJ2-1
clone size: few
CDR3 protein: CASSLRDRPNEQFF
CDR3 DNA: TGTGCCAGCAGTTTACGGGACAGACCCAATGAGCAGTTCTTC

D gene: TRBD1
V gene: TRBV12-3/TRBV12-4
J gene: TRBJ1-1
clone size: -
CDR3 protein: CASSSQGQGTEAFF
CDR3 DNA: TGTGCCAGCAGTTCGCAGGGACAGGGCACTGAAGCTTTCTTT

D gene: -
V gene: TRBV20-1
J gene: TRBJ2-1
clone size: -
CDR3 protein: CSAGGQSYNEQFF
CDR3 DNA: TGCAGTGCTGGGGGCCAGTCCTACAATGAGCAGTTCTTC

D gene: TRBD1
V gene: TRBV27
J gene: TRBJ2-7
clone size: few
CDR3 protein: CASSSGVGTGLTYEQYF
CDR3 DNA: TGTGCCAGCAGTTCAGGTGTTGGGACAGGACTCACCTACGAGCAGTACTTC

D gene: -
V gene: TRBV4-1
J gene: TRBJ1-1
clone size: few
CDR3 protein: CASSRGSQGNPEAFF
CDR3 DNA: TGCGCCAGCAGCCGGGGAAGCCAGGGTAACCCTGAAGCTTTCTTT

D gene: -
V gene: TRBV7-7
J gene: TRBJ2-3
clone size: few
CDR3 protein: CASSLSEADTQYF
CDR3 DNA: TGTGCCAGCAGCTTATCGGAGGCAGATACGCAGTATTTT

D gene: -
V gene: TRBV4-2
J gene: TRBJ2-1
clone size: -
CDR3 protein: CASSQDPVRATHNEQFF
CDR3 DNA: TGTGCCAGCAGCCAAGATCCGGTTAGGGCTACACACAATGAGCAGTTCTTC

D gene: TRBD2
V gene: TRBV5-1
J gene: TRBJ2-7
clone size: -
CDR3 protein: CASSLSSREGYEQYF
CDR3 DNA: TGCGCCAGCAGCTTGTCATCCAGGGAGGGGTACGAGCAGTACTTC

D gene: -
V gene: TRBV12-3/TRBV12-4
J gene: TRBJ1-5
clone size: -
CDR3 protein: CASSFRFWGRRQPQHF
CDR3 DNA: TGTGCCAGCAGTTTTCGGTTTTGGGGGCGGAGGCAGCCCCAGCATTTT

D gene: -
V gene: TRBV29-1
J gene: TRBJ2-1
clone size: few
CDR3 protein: CSVEGGGGPLVQFF
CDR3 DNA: TGCAGCGTCGAAGGTGGCGGGGGCCCCCTGGTGCAGTTCTTC